Sequencing of this TCR beta chain was carried out in a study of blood T cell repertoires in COVID-19. Study summary: Material from acute and convalescent COVID-19 was sourced from the United States, Italy and Spain. Nucleic acid was either cDNA or gDNA, and it came from T cells, B-cell-depleted T cells, or PBMCs.

Per the original data handling: The assay estimated nucleated cells by amplifying reference gene primers. Sequencing used immunoSEQ multiplex PCR; TCRdb keeps in-frame clones, though not all of them. V, J and clone size reflect that table, while D and trimming were determined from the DNA. The sample has some 80,000 clones, around 84% seen once. This receptor was obtained from a human donor in a cohort sampled during active COVID-19. The sequenced material came from peripheral blood.

The chain's CDR3 is CAWKSGGEQYF. CDR3 bases: TGTGCCTGGAAGAGCGGGGGTGAGCAGTACTTC. The chain uses TRBV30 and TRBJ2-7, with 8 positions matching TRBD2. CDR3 length: 11 amino acids. The junction had 3 bases not matched to a gene; V was cut back by 4 bases and J by 7 bases. The germline V gene has CDR1 GTSNPN and CDR2 SVGIG (reference sequence).